The present entry profiles one TCR beta chain with its context. What it recognizes is unknown. CDR3 size: 18 residues. This sample is part of a study of cytomegalovirus exposure and HLA in healthy donors. About the research overall: The same platform as the approximately 670 first-cohort repertoires was used for the 120 validation repertoires, a later analysis reported. Whole-study results and caveats: Among TCR beta chains, those listed as cytomegalovirus-associated numbered around 180.

Sequenced by immunoSEQ multiplex PCR; TCRdb stores in-frame clones only, minus some. The table lists tens of thousands of clones, roughly 90% of them singletons. The sequence was collected from a woman aged 18 to 35 in good health and CMV-seronegative. The V gene is TRBV21-1, the J gene TRBJ1-5; the table's D call TRBD1 went unverified against the DNA. TRBV21-1 is a documented pseudogene. Sequenced: PBMCs. CDR3 bases: TGTGCCAGCGGTGGGGACAGTTCTCAGAGCACCAGCAATCAGCCCCAGCATTTT. Encoded protein: CASGGDSSQSTSNQPQHF.